Listed here is a single TCR beta chain. Its antigen is still unknown. The PCR employed 60 Vbeta primers together with 13 Jbeta primers. Some clones are missing from TCRdb's copy, which holds only in-frame ones; the method was immunoSEQ multiplex PCR. The sample records roughly 120,000 clones, over 60% being singletons. The sample is drawn from a study of cytomegalovirus exposure and HLA in healthy donors. Study at large: Counted in an early data release were tens of millions of unique TCRs from HLA-typed donors.

Sampled while nominally healthy, donors likely had unrecorded immune exposures. V shed 3 bases, J shed 1 base, and the junction held 7 bases outside the gene matches. This CDR3 spans 16 amino acids. Germline V gene sequence: CDR1 SGHRS, CDR2 YFSETQ. Whole-study results and caveats: For most subjects, TCR beta sequences were reported to predict HLA-A and HLA-B alleles with accuracy. Indistinguishability led to the exclusion of some V segments, TRBV6-2 and TRBV6-3 included.

Material: PBMCs. The sequence came from a woman under 40 in good health and CMV-seronegative. The chain is built from TRBV5-1 and TRBJ1-1, with 9 bases matching TRBD1. The CDR3 loop is CASSSHRGRRNTEAFF. DNA of the CDR3: TGCGCCAGCAGCTCCCACAGGGGGCGCCGGAACACTGAAGCTTTCTTT.